This T cell receptor beta chain comes out of a study of T cell repertoires in cytomegalovirus infection. Study context: Public TCR beta signature analysis indicated the presence of both CMV infection and matching HLA type.

In TCRdb, the reads were re-called with MiXCR into one record per CDR3 protein. The sample shows fewer than 950,000 distinct CDR3 sequences, approximately 29% of them seen only once. General observations from the study: Cumulated frequencies of public TCR beta families served to identify carriers of CMV plus the relevant HLA.

This clonotype appeared a few times. What it recognizes is unknown. Trimming cost V 8 bases and J 7 bases; bases outside gene matches: 6. The CDR3 contains 13 residues. Germline V lookup: CDR1 MGHRA, CDR2 YSYEKL. Here the sequenced sample was cultured CD8+ T cells from PBMCs, taken from culture after CMV antigen stimulation. The chain links TRBV4-1 to TRBJ1-4; TRBD1 agrees at 8 bases. This TCR was recovered from a human donor in good health (CMV status not recorded). Some clones in this sample may be carry-over from other donors' samples. This CDR3 reads CASRTGMTEKLFF. The CDR3 nucleotides read TGCGCCAGCCGGACAGGGATGACTGAAAAACTGTTTTTT.